This T cell receptor (beta chain) was found in a study of CD8 T cells in Susac syndrome. General study points: In its TCR sequencing and HLA analysis, the study acknowledged that the number of individuals was relatively small.

cDNA came from about 0.5 to 1 ug RNA primed by random hexamers. TCRdb re-analysed the immunoSEQ multiplex PCR reads in MiXCR, keeping a single row per CDR3 protein. This sample has 250,000 to 350,000 distinct CDR3 sequences, with approximately 81% found just once. Concerning this clonotype itself: Its antigen is still unknown.

The specimen sequenced was CD8+ T cells from PBMCs. The clonotype comes from a human donor with multiple sclerosis.

The DNA of the CDR3 is TGTGCCAGCAGCTTGGAGATTGGGTTTGGACTGGAGCAGTTCTTC. Translated, it gives CASSLEIGFGLEQFF. The chain links TRBV5-5 to TRBJ2-1; maybe TRBD2 (5 bases). The CDR3 covers 15 residues. Germline CDR1 is SGHKS and CDR2 is YYEKEE (reference sequence). The V end was cut by 0 bases, the J end by 10 bases, with 17 bases between.